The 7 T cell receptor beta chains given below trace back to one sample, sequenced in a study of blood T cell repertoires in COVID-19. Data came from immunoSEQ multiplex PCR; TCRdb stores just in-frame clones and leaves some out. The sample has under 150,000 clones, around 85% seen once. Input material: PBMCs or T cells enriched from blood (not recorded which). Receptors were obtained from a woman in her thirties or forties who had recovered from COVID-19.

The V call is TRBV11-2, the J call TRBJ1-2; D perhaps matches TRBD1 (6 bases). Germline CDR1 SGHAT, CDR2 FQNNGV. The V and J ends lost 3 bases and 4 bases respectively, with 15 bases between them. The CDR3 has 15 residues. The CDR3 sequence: CASSFTQGPIYGYTF. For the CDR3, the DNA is TGTGCCAGCAGCTTCACTCAGGGGCCTATCTATGGCTACACCTTC.

This CDR3 reads CASSEGIVGLRGWSSTDTQYF. CDR3 coding DNA: TGTGCCAGCAGTGAAGGGATCGTTGGTCTCAGGGGGTGGTCTAGCACAGATACGCAGTATTTT. The V call is TRBV6-1, the J call TRBJ2-3; 7 bases are shared with TRBD1. The germline V gene has CDR1 MNHNS and CDR2 SASEGT. V lost 1 base, J lost 0 bases, and 19 bases stayed unmatched. This CDR3 spans 21 amino acids.

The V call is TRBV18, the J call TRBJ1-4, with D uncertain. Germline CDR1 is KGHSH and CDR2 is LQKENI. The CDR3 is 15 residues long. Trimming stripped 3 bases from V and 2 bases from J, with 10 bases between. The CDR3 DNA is TGTGCCAGCTCACCTCCGGGGTCCACTAATGAAAAACTGTTTTTT. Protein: CASSPPGSTNEKLFF.

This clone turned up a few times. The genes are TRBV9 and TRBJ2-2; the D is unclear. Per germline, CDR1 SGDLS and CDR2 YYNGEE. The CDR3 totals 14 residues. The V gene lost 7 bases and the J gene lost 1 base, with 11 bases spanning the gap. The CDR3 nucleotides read TGTGCCAGCCATCTTGGCGGGAACACCGGGGAGCTGTTTTTT. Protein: CASHLGGNTGELFF.

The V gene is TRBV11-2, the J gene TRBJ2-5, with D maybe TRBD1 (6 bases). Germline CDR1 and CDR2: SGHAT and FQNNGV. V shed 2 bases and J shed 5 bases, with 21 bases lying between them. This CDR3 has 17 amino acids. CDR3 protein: CASSLRPRQERGETQYF. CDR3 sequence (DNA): TGTGCCAGCAGCTTAAGACCGCGACAGGAACGAGGGGAGACCCAGTACTTC.

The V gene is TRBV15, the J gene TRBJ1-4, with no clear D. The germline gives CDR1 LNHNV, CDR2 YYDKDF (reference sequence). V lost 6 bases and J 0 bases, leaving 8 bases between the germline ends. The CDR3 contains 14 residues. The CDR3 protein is CATSPRSTNEKLFF. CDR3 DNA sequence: TGTGCCACCAGTCCTAGATCAACTAATGAAAAACTGTTTTTT. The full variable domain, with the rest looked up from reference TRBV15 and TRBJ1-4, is DAMVIQNPRYQVTQFGKPVTLSCSQTLNHNVMYWYQQKSSQAPKLLFHYYDKDFNNEADTPDNFQSRRPNTSFCFLDIRSPGLGDTAMYLCATSPRSTNEKLFFGSGTQLSVL.

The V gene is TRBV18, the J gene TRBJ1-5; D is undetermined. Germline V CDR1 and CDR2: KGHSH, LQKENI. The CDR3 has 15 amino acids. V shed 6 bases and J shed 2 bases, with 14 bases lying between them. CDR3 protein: CASSEPARGNQPQHF. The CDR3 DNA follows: TGTGCCAGCTCCGAACCGGCACGGGGCAATCAGCCCCAGCATTTT.